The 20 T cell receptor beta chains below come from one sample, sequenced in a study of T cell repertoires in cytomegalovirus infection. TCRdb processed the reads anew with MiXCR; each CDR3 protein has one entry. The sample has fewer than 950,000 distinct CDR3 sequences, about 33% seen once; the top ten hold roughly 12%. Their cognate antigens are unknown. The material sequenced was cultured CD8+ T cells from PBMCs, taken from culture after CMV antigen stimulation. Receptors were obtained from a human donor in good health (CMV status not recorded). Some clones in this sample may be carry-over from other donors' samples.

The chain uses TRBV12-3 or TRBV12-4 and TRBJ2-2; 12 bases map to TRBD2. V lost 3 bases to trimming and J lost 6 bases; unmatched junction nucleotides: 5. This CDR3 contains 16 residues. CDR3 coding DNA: TGTGCCAGCAGTTTCCTCCTAGCGGGGGGGCCCGGGGAGCTGTTTTTT. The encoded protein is CASSFLLAGGPGELFF.

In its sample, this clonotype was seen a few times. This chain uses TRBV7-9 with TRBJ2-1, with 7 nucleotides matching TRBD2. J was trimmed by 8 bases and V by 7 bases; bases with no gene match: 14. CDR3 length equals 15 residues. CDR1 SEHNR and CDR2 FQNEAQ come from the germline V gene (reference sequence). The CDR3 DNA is TGTGCCAGCAACCCATGGCGGGGAGGGGTCGATGAGCAGTTCTTC. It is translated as CASNPWRGGVDEQFF.

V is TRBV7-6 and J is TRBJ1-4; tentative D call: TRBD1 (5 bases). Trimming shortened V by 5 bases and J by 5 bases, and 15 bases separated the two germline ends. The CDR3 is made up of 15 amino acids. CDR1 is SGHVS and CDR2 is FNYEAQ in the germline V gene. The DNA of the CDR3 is TGTGCCAGCAGCGACGGACACCTTAGCAATGAAAAACTGTTTTTT. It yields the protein CASSDGHLSNEKLFF.

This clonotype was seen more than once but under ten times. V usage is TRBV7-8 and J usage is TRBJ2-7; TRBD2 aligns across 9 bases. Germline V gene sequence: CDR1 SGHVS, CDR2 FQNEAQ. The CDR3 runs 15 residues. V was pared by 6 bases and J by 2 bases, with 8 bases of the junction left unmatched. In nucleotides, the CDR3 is TGTGCCAGCAGTAGGAGCGGGGGGCTAACCTACGAGCAGTACTTC. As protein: CASSRSGGLTYEQYF. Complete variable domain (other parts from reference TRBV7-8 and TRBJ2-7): GAGVSQSPRYKVAKRGQDVALRCDPISGHVSLFWYQQALGQGPEFLTYFQNEAQLDKSGLPSDRFFAERPEGSVSTLKIQRTQQEDSAVYLCASSRSGGLTYEQYFGPGTRLTVT.

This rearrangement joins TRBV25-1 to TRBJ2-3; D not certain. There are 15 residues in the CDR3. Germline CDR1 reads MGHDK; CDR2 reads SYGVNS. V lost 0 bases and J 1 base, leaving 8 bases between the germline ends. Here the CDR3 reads CASSEYLRGTDTQYF. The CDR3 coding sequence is TGTGCCAGCAGTGAATATTTAAGGGGCACAGATACGCAGTATTTT.

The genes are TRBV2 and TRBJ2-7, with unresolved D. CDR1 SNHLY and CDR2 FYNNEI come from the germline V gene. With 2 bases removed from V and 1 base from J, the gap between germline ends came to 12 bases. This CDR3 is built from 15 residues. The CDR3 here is CASSERGIRSYEQYV. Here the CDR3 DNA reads TGTGCCAGCAGTGAAAGAGGCATTCGATCCTACGAGCAGTACGTC.

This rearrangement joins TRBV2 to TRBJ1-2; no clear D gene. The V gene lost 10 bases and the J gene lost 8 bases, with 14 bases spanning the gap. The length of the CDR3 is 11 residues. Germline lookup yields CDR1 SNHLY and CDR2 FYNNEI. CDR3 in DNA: TGTGCCATCGGGTGGAGGGAAGGCTACACCTTC. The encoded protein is CAIGWREGYTF.

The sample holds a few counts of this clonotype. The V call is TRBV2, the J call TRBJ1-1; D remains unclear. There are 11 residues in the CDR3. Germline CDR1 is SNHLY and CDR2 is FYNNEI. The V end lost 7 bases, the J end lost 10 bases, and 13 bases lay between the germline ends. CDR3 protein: CASISGNRAFF. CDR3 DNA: TGTGCCAGCATCTCAGGTAACAGAGCTTTCTTT.

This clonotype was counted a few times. The CDR3 is CSARDSGGSRPYEQYF. CDR3 DNA: TGCAGTGCTAGAGATAGCGGGGGGTCCCGGCCCTACGAGCAGTACTTC. The gene calls are TRBV20-1 and TRBJ2-7; 10 bases are a match to TRBD2. Germline V gene lookup returns CDR1 DFQATT and CDR2 SNEGSKA (reference sequence). The CDR3 is 16 amino acids. The ends lost 0 bases at V and 2 bases at J; junction bases unmatched: 7.

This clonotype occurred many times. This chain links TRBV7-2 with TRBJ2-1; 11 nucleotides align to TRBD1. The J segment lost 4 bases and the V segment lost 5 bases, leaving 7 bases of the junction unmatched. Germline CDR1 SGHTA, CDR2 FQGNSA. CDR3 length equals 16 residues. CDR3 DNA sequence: TGTGCCAGCAGCCAAGGGACAGGGGGACCATACAATGAGCAGTTCTTC. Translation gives CASSQGTGGPYNEQFF.

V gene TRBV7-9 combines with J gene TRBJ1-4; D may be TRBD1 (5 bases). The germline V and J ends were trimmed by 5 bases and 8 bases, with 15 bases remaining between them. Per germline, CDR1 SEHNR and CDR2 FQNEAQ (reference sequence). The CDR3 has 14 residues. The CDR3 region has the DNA TGTGCCAGCAGCGGCCGATCAGGGCGAGAAAAACTGTTTTTT. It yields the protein CASSGRSGREKLFF.

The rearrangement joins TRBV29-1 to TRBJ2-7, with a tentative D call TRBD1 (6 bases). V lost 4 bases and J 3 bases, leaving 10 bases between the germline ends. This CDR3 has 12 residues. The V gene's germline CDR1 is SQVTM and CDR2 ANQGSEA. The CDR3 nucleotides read TGCAGCGTTGGTTTACAGGGCTACGAGCAGTACTTC. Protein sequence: CSVGLQGYEQYF.

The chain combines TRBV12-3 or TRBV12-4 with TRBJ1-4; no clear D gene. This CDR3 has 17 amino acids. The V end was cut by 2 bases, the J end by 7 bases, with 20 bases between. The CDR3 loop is CASSLSPPRTWTEKLFF. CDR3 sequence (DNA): TGTGCCAGCAGTTTATCACCCCCCCGGACCTGGACTGAAAAACTGTTTTTT.

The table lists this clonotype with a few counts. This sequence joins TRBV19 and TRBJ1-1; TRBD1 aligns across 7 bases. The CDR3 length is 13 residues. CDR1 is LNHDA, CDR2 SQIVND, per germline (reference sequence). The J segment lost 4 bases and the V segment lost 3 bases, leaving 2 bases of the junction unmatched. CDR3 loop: CASSINRGTEAFF. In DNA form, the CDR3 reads TGTGCCAGTAGTATTAACAGGGGCACTGAAGCTTTCTTT.

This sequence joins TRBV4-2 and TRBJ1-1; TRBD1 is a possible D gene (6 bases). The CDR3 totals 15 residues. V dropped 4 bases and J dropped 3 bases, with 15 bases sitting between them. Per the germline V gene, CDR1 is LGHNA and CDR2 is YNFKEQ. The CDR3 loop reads CASSREDRLDTEAFF. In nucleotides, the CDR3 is TGTGCCAGCAGCCGAGAAGACAGGTTAGACACTGAAGCTTTCTTT.

CDR3 bases: TGTGCCAGCAGCTTCGCGGAGGAGCTGTTTTTT. Its translation: CASSFAEELFF. The chain is built from TRBV7-3 and TRBJ2-2; no reliable D call. Germline CDR1 is SGHTA and CDR2 is FQGTGA. With 3 bases removed from V and 10 bases from J, the gap between germline ends came to 6 bases. This CDR3 region has 11 residues.

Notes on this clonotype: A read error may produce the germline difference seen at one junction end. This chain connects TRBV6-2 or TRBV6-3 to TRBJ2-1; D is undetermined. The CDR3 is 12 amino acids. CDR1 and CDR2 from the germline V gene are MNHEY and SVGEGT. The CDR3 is CASSPTSNKQFF. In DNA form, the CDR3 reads TGTGCCAGCAGTCCGACAAGCAATAAGCAGTTCTTC.

Here the CDR3 DNA reads TGTGCCAGCAGTGTTGACAGGGGGTCCAATGAGCAGTTCTTC. This codes for CASSVDRGSNEQFF. The chain combines TRBV6-2 or TRBV6-3 with TRBJ2-1, with 9 positions matching TRBD1. The CDR3 contains 14 residues. Germline V gene sequence: CDR1 MNHEY, CDR2 SVGEGT. Trimming removed 5 bases from V and 6 bases from J; junction bases left unmatched: 5.

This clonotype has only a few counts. The CDR3 DNA is TGTGCCAGCAGCGGAGAGGGGGGTACCTACTACGAGCAGTACTTC. As protein: CASSGEGGTYYEQYF. The chain links TRBV7-9 to TRBJ2-7; the D gene could be TRBD1 or TRBD2 (6 bases each). CDR1 and CDR2 (germline): SEHNR, FQNEAQ (reference sequence). CDR3 size: 15 residues. V was clipped by 5 bases and J by 3 bases, with 17 bases between them. The whole variable domain, filled in from reference TRBV7-9 and TRBJ2-7, reads DTGVSQNPRHKITKRGQNVTFRCDPISEHNRLYWYRQTLGQGPEFLTYFQNEAQLEKSRLLSDRFSAERPKGSFSTLEIQRTEQGDSAMYLCASSGEGGTYYEQYFGPGTRLTVT.

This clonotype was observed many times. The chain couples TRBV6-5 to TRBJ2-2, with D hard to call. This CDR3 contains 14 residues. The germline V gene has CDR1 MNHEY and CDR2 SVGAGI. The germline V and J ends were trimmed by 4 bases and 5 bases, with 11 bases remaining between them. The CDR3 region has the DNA TGTGCCAGCAGTTTGCTAACACCAACCGGGGAGCTGTTTTTT. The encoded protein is CASSLLTPTGELFF.